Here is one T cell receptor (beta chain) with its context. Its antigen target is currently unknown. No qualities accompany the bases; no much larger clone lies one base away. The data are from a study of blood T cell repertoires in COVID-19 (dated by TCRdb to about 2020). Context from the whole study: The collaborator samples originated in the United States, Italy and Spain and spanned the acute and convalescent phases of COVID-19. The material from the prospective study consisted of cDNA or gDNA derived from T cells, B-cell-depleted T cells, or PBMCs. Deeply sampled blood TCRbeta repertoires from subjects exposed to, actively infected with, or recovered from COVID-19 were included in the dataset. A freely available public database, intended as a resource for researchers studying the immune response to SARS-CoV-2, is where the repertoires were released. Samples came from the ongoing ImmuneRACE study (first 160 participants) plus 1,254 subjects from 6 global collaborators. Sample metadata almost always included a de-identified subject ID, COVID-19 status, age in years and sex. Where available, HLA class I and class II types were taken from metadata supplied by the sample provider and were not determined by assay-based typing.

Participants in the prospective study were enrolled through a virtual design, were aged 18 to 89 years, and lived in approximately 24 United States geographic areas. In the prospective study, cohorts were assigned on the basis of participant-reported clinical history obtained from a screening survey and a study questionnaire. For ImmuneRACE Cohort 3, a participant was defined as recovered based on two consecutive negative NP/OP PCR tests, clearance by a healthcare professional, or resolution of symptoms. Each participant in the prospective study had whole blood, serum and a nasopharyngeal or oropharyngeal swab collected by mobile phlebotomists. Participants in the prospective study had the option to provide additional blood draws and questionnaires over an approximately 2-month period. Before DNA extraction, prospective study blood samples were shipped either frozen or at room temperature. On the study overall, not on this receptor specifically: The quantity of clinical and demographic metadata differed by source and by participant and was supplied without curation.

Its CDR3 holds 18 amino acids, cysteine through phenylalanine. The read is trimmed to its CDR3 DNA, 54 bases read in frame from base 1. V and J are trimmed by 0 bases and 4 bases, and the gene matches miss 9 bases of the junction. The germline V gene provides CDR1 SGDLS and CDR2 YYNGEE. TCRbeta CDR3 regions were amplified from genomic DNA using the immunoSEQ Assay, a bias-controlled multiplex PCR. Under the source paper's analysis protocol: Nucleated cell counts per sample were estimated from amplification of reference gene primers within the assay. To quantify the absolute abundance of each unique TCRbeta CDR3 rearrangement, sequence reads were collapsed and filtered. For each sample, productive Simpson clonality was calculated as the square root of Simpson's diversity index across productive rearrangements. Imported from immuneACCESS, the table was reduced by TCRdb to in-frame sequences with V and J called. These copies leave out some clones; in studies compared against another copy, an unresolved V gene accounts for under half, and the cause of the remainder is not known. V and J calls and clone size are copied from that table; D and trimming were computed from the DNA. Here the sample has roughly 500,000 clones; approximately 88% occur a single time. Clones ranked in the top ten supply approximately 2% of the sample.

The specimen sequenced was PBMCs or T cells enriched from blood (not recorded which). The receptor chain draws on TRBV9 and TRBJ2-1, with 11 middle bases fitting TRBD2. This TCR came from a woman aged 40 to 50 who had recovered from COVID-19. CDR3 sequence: CASSVGLAGGKSYNEQFF. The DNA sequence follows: TGTGCCAGCAGCGTAGGTCTAGCGGGAGGAAAATCGTACAATGAGCAGTTCTTC. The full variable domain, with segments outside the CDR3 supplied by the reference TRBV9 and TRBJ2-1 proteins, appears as DSGVTQTPKHLITATGQRVTLRCSPRSGDLSVYWYQQSLDQGLQFLIQYYNGEERAKGNILERFSAQQFPDLHSELNLSSLELGDSALYFCASSVGLAGGKSYNEQFFGPGTRLTVL.